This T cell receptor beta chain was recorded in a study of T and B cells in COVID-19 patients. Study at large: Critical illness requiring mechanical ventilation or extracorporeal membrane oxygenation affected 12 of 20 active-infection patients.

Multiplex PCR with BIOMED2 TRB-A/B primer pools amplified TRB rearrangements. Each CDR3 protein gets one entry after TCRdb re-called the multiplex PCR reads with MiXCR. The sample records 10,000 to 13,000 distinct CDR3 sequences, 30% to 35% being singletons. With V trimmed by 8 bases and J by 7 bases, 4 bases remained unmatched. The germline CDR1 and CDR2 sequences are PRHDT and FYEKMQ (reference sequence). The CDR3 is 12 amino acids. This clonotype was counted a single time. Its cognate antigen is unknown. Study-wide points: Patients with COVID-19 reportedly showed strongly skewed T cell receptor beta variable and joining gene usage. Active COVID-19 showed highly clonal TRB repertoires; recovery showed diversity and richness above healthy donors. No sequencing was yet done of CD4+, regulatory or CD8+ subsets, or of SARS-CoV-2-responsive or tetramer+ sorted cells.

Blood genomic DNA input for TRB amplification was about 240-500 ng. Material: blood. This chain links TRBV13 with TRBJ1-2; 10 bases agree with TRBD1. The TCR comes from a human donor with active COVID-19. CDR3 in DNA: TGTGCCAGCCGACAGGGGGCTGGTGGCTACACCTTC. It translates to CASRQGAGGYTF.